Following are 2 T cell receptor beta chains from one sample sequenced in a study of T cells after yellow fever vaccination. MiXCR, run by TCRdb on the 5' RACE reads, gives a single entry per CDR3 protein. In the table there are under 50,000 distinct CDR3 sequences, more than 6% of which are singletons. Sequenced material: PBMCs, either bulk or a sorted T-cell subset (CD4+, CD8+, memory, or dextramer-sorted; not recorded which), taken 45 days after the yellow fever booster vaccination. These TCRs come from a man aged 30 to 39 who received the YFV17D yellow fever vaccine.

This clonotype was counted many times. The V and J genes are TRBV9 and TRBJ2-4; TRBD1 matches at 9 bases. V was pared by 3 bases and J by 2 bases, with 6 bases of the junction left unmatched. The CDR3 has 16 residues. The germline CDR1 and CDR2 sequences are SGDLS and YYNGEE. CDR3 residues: CASSDTGGATKNIQYF. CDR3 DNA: TGTGCCAGCAGCGACACAGGGGGCGCCACCAAAAACATTCAGTACTTC.

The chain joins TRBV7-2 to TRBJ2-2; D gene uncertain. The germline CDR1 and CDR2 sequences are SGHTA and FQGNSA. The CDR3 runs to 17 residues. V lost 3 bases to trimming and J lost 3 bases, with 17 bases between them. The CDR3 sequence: CASSFLQKLFDTGELFF. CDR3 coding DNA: TGTGCCAGCAGCTTCCTGCAAAAACTATTCGACACCGGGGAGCTGTTTTTT.